In its sample, the clone carrying this TCR beta chain was seen many times. Antigen unknown. One entry per CDR3 protein results from TCRdb running MiXCR on the 5' RACE reads. This table has 450,000 to 650,000 distinct CDR3 sequences, approximately 19% appearing once. These data are taken from a study of T-cell memory formation after mild COVID-19. This CDR3 region has 15 residues. Germline-derived CDR1 and CDR2 are MRHNA and SNTAGT. V gave up 6 bases and J gave up 7 bases; unmatched junction bases: 8. Study conclusions and caveats: Cross-reactive memory appears to have joined, as suggested by some responding clones showing up in pre-infection memory.

The sequence came from an adult woman who had mild COVID-19 (a few samples of this study predate the infection). Cell type and time point are not known. This chain connects TRBV6-4 to TRBJ2-1; 11 positions agree with TRBD2. The sample taken for sequencing was PBMCs or a T cell subset sorted from them (not recorded which). This CDR3 reads CASSTTGTSGNEQFF. The DNA of the CDR3 is TGTGCCAGCAGCACTACCGGGACTAGCGGTAATGAGCAGTTCTTC.